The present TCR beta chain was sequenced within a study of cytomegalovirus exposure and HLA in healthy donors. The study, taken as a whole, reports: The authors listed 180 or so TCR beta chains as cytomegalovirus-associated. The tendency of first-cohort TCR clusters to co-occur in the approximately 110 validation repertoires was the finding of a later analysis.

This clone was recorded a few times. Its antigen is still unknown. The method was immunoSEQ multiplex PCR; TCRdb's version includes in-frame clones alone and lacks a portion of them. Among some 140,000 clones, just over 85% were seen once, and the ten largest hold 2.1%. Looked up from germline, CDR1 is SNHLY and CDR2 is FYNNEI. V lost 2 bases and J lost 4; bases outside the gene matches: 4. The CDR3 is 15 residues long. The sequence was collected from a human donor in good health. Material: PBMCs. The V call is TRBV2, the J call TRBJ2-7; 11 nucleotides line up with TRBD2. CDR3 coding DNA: TGTGCCAGCAGTGAACCCGGGACTAGCGGATACGAGCAGTACTTC. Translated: CASSEPGTSGYEQYF.